What follows are 7 T cell receptor beta chains derived from one specimen sequenced in a study of T cells after posttransplantation cyclophosphamide. Repertoires were generated with immunoSEQ multiplex PCR, while TCRdb's copy carries only in-frame clones and drops some. The sample lists tens of thousands of clones; 80% to 90% were seen once. Controls had myeloablative marrow grafts with methotrexate and calcineurin inhibitor, sampled at 1 year. Sample: PBMCs, taken about 360 days after allogeneic stem cell transplant with calcineurin inhibitor and methotrexate. These receptors were obtained from a female patient in her 30s who received an allogeneic stem cell transplant from an unrelated donor, was CMV-positive, and had acute and chronic GVHD. Some T cells may be supplied by the graft donor.

The chain joins TRBV25-1 to TRBJ1-1; 7 bases fit TRBD1. Germline V gene data show CDR1 as MGHDK and CDR2 as SYGVNS. The ends lost 3 bases at V and 3 bases at J; junction bases unmatched: 10. This CDR3 is 16 amino acids long. The CDR3 here is CASSDRQGAFDTEAFF. CDR3 coding DNA: TGTGCCAGCAGTGACAGACAGGGAGCGTTCGACACTGAAGCTTTCTTT.

This CDR3 reads CASSPIKAGGFTDTQYF. CDR3 DNA sequence: TGCGCCAGCAGCCCAATTAAAGCGGGGGGGTTCACAGATACGCAGTATTTT. The gene calls are TRBV5-1 and TRBJ2-3; 10 bases are a match to TRBD2. Germline V gives CDR1 SGHRS, CDR2 YFSETQ. V lost 4 bases and J lost 2; bases outside the gene matches: 10. The CDR3 sequence is 17 residues long.

This clone has only one observation. The chain couples TRBV7-9 to TRBJ2-1; D ambiguous. The CDR3 extends over 13 amino acids. The germline V gene has CDR1 SEHNR and CDR2 FQNEAQ (reference sequence). V shed 3 bases and J shed 4 bases, with 7 bases lying between them. The CDR3 coding sequence is TGTGCCAGCAGCTTGCCCCAGTACAATGAGCAGTTCTTC. As protein: CASSLPQYNEQFF.

The chain has TRBV29-1 and TRBJ2-3, with 8 positions matching TRBD2. This CDR3 contains 14 residues. With 4 bases clipped from V and 3 bases from J, the junction kept 6 bases outside the gene matches. The V gene's germline CDR1 is SQVTM and CDR2 ANQGSEA. In DNA, the CDR3 is TGCAGCGTTGTACTAGCGGATGGGACAGATACGCAGTATTTT. Translating it yields CSVVLADGTDTQYF.

The chain has TRBV21-1 and TRBJ2-7; TRBD1, the table's D call, was not compared with the DNA. TRBV21-1 is given as a pseudogene. CDR3 length: 16 residues. CDR3: CASSKGRTDRGREQYV. The CDR3, as DNA: TGTGCCAGCAGCAAAGGTAGGACGGACAGGGGTCGCGAGCAGTACGTC.

This clone appeared a single time. This sequence joins TRBV13 and TRBJ1-1; maybe TRBD1 (5 bases). Per germline, CDR1 PRHDT and CDR2 FYEKMQ (reference sequence). The CDR3 is made up of 15 amino acids. Trimming cost V 4 bases and J 1 base, with 13 bases left between them. CDR3 nucleotides: TGTGCCAGCAGCTCCCCTTCGGGGGGGAACACTGAAGCTTTCTTT. Protein product: CASSSPSGGNTEAFF.

The gene calls are TRBV7-2 and TRBJ2-3; 11 bases are shared with TRBD2. The CDR3 extends over 15 amino acids. The V and J ends lost 4 bases and 1 base, in that order; junction bases with no gene match: 1. Germline loops: CDR1 SGHTA, CDR2 FQGNSA. Written as DNA, the CDR3 is TGTGCCAGCAGCTCACTAGCGGGAGGCACAGATACGCAGTATTTT. It translates to CASSSLAGGTDTQYF. The whole variable domain, filled in from reference TRBV7-2 and TRBJ2-3, reads GAGVSQSPSNKVTEKGKDVELRCDPISGHTALYWYRQSLGQGLEFLIYFQGNSAPDKSGLPSDRFSAERTGGSVSTLTIQRTQQEDSAVYLCASSSLAGGTDTQYFGPGTRLTVL.